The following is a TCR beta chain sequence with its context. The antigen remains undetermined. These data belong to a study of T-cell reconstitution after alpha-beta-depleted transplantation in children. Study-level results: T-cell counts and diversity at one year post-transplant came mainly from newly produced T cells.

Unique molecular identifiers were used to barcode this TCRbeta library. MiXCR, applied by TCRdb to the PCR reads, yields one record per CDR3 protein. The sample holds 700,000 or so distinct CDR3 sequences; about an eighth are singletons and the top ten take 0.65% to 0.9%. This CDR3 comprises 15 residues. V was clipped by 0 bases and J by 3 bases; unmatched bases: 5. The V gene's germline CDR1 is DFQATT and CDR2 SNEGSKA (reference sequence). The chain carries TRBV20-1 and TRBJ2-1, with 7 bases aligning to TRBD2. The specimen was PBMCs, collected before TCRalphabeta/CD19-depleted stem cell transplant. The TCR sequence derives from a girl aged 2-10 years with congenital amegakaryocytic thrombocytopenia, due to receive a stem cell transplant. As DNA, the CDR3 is TGCAGTGCTAGAGATCCCCGGACTAGCTACAATGAGCAGTTCTTC. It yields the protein CSARDPRTSYNEQFF.